The clone carrying this T cell receptor (beta chain) was recorded a few times. Primers used in a second PCR of about 6 to 12 cycles were a sample-barcoded 5' primer and a J-beta primer mix. TCRdb re-analysed the 5' RACE reads in MiXCR, keeping a single row per CDR3 protein. The sample holds more than 700,000 distinct CDR3 sequences, approximately 55% seen once. The data originate from a study of blood T cells in healthy people across ages. Trimming cost V 6 bases and J 0 bases; bases outside gene matches: 3. In germline, CDR1 is MGHDK, CDR2 SYGVNS. This CDR3 region has 16 residues. Donors ranged from about 6 to 90 years old and were healthy Caucasians in Russia.

The sequence was collected from an elderly man in good health. The rearrangement joins TRBV25-1 to TRBJ2-1, with TRBD2 matching 12 bases. The sequenced sample consisted of blood. This CDR3 reads CASRRTSGTSYNEQFF. CDR3 coding DNA: TGTGCCAGCAGGCGGACTAGCGGGACCTCCTACAATGAGCAGTTCTTC.